These 3 T cell receptor beta chains were all obtained from the same sample, sequenced in a study of control samples from healthy donors and cancer patients (dated by TCRdb to about 2020). Preparation of the library involved the immunoSEQ multiplex PCR assay. The immuneACCESS repertoire file appears here via TCRdb, limited to in-frame rearrangements. These files lack a portion of the clones; in checked studies, under half of the deficit traces to unresolved V genes, and the cause of the others is not known. Here the sample has approximately 150,000 clones; approximately 94% occur a single time. The ten largest account for about an eighth of the sample. The specimen sequenced was blood. These TCRs come from a man aged 40-55 years in good health.

Concerning this clone: Germline is not matched at one junction end, which may reflect a read error. This chain connects TRBV27 to TRBJ1-2, with 7 bases lining up with TRBD1. CDR3 size: 15 residues. Germline loops: CDR1 MNHEY, CDR2 SMNVEV (reference sequence). In nucleotides, the CDR3 is TGTGCCAGCAGTGTATCCAGGGGGTTGATGGTGAGCTACACCTTC. Translated, it gives CASSVSRGLMVSYTF.

The rearrangement uses TRBV19 and TRBJ2-7; perhaps D is TRBD1 or TRBD2 (5 bases each). Trimming took 2 bases from V and 2 from J, leaving 10 bases between them. This CDR3 is built from 14 residues. Germline CDR1 and CDR2: LNHDA and SQIVND (reference sequence). DNA for the CDR3: TGTGCCAGTAGTATAAGGGACGGCACCTACGAGCAGTACTTC. This translates into CASSIRDGTYEQYF.

The chain uses TRBV7-9 and TRBJ2-7; 8 nucleotides line up with TRBD1. From germline, CDR1 is SEHNR and CDR2 FQNEAQ (reference sequence). This CDR3 is 14 amino acids long. J was trimmed by 2 bases and V by 7 bases; bases with no gene match: 7. The CDR3 region has the DNA TGTGCCAGCATGCCCGGGACAGGTACCTACGAGCAGTACTTC. Translation gives CASMPGTGTYEQYF.